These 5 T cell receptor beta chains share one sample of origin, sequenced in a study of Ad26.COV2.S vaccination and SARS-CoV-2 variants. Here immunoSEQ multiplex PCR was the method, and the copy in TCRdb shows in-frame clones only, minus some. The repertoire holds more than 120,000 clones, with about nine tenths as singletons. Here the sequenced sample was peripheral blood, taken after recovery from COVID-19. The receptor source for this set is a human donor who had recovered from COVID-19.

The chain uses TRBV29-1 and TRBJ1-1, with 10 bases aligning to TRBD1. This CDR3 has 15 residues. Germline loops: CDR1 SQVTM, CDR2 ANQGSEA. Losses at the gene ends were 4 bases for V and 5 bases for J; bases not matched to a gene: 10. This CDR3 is CSVGVSGTGATEAFF. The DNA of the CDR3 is TGCAGCGTTGGAGTGAGCGGGACAGGGGCAACTGAAGCTTTCTTT. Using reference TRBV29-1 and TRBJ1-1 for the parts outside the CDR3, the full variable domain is SAVISQKPSRDICQRGTSLTIQCQVDSQVTMMFWYRQQPGQSLTLIATANQGSEATYESGFVIDKFPISRPNLTFSTLTVSNMSPEDSSIYLCSVGVSGTGATEAFFGQGTRLTVV.

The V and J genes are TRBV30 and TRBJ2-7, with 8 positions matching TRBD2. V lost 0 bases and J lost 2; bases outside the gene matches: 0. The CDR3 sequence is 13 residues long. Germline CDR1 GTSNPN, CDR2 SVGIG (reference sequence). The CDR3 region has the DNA TGTGCCTGGAGTGTCGGGAGGGCCTACGAGCAGTACTTC. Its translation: CAWSVGRAYEQYF.

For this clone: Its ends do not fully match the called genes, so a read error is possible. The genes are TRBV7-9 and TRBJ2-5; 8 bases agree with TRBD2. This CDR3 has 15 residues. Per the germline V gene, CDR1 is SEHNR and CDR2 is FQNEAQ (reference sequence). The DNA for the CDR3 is TGTGCCAGCACCTCGGGGGGGGGAATCCAAGATACCCAGTACTTC. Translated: CASTSGGGIQDTQYF.

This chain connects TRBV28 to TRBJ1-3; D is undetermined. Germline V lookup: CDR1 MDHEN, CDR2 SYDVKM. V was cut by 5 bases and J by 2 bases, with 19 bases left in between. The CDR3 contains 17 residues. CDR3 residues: CASSQRIFMSTGNTIYF. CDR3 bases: TGTGCCAGCAGTCAACGTATATTCATGTCGACTGGAAACACCATATATTTT.

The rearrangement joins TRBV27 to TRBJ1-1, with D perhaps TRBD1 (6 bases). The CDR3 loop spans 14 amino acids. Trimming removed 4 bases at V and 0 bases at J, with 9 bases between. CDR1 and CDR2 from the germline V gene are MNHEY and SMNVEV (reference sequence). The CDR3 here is CASSSGQLNTEAFF. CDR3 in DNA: TGTGCCAGCAGTTCCGGACAGCTGAACACTGAAGCTTTCTTT.